The present TCR beta chain was sequenced within a study of T cell responses to AZD1222 COVID-19 vaccine. Study outcomes and limitations: CD4 TCRs associated with vaccination spanned spike, dominating at 160-218 and 743-854. No day 14 peak samples; only post-peak repertoires were characterized. A reported finding is that nearly half of spike-specific TCRs target unmutated variant regions. Baseline antibody screening turned up just a handful of seropositive AZD1222 recipients.

Concerning this clone itself: Its specificity is not known.

There are 16 residues in the CDR3. V was shortened by 11 bases and J by 3 bases, with 25 bases between the two germline ends. CDR1 and CDR2 (germline): MDHEN, SYDVKM. Assay: immunoSEQ multiplex PCR; the TCRdb copy retains only in-frame clones and omits some. The data hold 250,000 to 300,000 clones, with almost 95% observed a single time. This clonotype originated in an adult who received the AZD1222 COVID-19 vaccine. Here the sequenced sample was peripheral blood, taken 28 days after the second AZD1222 dose. The chain links TRBV28 to TRBJ1-1, with D possibly being TRBD1 (6 bases). The chain's CDR3 is CAAPPEDSRGYTEAFF. For the CDR3, the DNA is TGTGCCGCTCCCCCGGAGGACAGCCGGGGTTACACTGAAGCTTTCTTT.